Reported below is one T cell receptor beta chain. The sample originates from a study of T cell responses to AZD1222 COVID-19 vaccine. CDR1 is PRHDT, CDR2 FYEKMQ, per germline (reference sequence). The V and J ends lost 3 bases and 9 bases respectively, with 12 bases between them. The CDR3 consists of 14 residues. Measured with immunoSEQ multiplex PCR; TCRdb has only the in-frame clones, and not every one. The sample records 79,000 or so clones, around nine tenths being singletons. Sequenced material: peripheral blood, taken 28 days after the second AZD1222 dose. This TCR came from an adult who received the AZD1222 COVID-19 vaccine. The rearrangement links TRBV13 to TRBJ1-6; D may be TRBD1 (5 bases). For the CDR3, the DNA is TGTGCCAGCAGCTTGTCCAGGGTTTCTTCACCCCTCCACTTT. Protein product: CASSLSRVSSPLHF. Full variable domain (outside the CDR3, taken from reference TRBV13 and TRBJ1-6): AAGVIQSPRHLIKEKRETATLKCYPIPRHDTVYWYQQGPGQDPQFLISFYEKMQSDKGSIPDRFSAQQFSDYHSELNMSSLELGDSALYFCASSLSRVSSPLHFGNGTRLTVT.